This T cell receptor (beta chain) was sequenced in a study of T-cell memory formation after mild COVID-19. This clonotype was found a few times. Its antigen is unidentified. The CDR3 sequence is 14 residues long. Trimming removed 3 bases from V and 2 bases from J, with 9 bases in between. Regarding the study as a whole: Pre-infection memory contained some responding clones, which suggested that cross-reactive memory had joined.

TCRdb re-derived calls from the 5' RACE reads in MiXCR, one entry per CDR3 protein. The sample consists of about 500,000 distinct CDR3 sequences, about a fifth of them appearing once. This receptor was taken from an adult woman who had mild COVID-19 (a few samples of this study predate the infection). Cell type and time point are not known. The sequenced sample consisted of PBMCs or a T cell subset sorted from them (not recorded which). The chain uses TRBV12-3 or TRBV12-4 and TRBJ2-3; D may be TRBD2 (5 bases). The CDR3 sequence is CASSFLGDTDTQYF. CDR3 DNA: TGTGCCAGCAGTTTTTTGGGAGACACAGATACGCAGTATTTT.